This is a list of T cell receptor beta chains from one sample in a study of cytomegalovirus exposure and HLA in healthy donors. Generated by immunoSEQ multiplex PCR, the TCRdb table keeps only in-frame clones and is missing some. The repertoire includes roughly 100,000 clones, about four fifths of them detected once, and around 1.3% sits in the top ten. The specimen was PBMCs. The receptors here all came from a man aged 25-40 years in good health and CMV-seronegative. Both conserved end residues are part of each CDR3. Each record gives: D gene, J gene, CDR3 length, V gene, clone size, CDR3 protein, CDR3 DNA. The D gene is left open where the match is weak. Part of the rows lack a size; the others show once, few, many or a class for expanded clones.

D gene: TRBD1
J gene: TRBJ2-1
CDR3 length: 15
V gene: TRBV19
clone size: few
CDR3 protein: CASSIGTAITNEQFF
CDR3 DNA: TGTGCCAGTAGTATCGGGACAGCTATTACCAATGAGCAGTTCTTC

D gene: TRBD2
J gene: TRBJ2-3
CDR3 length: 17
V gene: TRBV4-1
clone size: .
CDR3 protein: CASSQDRLAGGSDTQYF
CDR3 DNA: TGCGCCAGCAGCCAAGATCGGTTAGCGGGGGGGTCCGATACGCAGTATTTT

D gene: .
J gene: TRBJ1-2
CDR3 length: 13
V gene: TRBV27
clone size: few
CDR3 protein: CASSLSGNYGYTF
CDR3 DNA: TGTGCCAGCAGTTTATCGGGCAACTATGGCTACACCTTC

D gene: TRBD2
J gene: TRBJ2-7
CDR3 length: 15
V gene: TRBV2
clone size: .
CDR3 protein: CASRQRGGPSYEQYF
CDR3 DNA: TGTGCCAGCAGGCAACGGGGGGGCCCCTCCTACGAGCAGTACTTC

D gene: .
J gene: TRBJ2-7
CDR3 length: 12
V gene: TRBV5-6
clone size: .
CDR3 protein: CASSVGSYEQYF
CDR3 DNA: TGTGCCAGCAGCGTGGGCAGTTACGAGCAGTACTTC

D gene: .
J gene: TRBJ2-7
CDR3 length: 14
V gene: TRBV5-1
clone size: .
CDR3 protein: CASSTVPGAYEQYF
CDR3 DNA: TGCGCCAGCAGCACCGTGCCAGGGGCCTACGAGCAGTACTTC

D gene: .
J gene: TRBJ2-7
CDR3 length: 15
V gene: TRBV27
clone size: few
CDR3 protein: CASFFRAGSSYEQYF
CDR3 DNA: TGTGCCAGTTTCTTTAGGGCGGGGAGCTCCTACGAGCAGTACTTC

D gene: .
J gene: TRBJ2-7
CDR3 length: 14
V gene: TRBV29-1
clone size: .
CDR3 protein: CSVERASRGYEQYF
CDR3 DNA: TGCAGCGTTGAAAGGGCCTCGCGGGGCTACGAGCAGTACTTC

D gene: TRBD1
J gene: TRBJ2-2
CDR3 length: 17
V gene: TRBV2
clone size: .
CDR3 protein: CASGGLLVAGGTGELFF
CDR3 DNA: TGTGCCAGCGGGGGTTTGTTGGTCGCAGGGGGCACCGGGGAGCTGTTTTTT

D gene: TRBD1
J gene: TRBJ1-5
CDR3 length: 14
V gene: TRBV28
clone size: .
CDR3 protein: CASSRDRGNQPQHF
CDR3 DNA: TGTGCCAGCAGCCGGGACAGGGGCAATCAGCCCCAGCATTTT

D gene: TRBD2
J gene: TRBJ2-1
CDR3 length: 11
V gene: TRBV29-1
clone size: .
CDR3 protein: CSVGRGGEQFF
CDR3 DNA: TGCAGCGTTGGCCGGGGGGGTGAGCAGTTCTTC

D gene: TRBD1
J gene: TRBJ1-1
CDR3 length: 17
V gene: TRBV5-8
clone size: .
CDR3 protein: CASSSPGGTGLHAEAFF
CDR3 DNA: TGTGCCAGCAGCTCGCCTGGGGGGACAGGGCTACATGCTGAAGCTTTCTTT

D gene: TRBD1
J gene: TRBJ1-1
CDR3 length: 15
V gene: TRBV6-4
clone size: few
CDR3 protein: CASSPTGGYGTEAFF
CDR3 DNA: TGTGCCAGCAGTCCCACAGGGGGATATGGCACTGAAGCTTTCTTT

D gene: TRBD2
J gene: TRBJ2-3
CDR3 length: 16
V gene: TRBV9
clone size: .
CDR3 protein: CASSFRTSESTDTQYF
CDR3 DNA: TGTGCCAGCAGCTTTCGGACTAGCGAAAGCACAGATACGCAGTATTTT

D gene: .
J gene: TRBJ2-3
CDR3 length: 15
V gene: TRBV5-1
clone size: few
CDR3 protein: CASSSTGHLTDTQYF
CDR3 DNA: TGCGCCAGCAGCTCGACGGGACACCTCACAGATACGCAGTATTTT

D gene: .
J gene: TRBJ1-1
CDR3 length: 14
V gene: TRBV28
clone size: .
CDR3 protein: CASSLGQRNTEAFF
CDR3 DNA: TGTGCCAGCAGTCTCGGACAGAGGAACACTGAAGCTTTCTTT